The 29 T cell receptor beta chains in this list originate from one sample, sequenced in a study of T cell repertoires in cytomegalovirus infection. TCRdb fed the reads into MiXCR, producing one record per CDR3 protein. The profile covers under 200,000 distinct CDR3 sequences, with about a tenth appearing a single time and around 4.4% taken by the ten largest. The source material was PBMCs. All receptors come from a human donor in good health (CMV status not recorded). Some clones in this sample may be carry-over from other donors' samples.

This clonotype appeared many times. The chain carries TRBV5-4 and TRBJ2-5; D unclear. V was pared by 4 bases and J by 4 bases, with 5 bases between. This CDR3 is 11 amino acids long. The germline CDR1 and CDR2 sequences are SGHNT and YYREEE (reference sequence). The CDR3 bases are TGTGCCAGCAGCGCCGGAGAGACCCAGTACTTC. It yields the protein CASSAGETQYF.

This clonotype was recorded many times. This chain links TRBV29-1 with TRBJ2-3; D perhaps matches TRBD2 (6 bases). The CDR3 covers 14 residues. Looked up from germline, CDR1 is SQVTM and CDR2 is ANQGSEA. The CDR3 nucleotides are TGCAGTGCCCCGGGAGTCTTGATTACAGATACGCAGTATTTT. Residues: CSAPGVLITDTQYF.

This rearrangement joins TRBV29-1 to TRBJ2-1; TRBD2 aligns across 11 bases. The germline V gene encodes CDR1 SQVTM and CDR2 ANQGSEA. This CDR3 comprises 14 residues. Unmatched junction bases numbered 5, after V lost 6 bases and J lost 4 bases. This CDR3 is CSVLLAGVYNEQFF. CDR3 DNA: TGCAGCGTCCTACTAGCGGGAGTTTACAATGAGCAGTTCTTC.

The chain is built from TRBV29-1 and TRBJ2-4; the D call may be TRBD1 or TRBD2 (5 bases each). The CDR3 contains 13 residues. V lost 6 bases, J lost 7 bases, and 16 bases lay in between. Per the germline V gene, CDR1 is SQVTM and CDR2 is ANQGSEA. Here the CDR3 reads CSVRGEGMNIQYF. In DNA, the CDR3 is TGCAGCGTGAGGGGTGAGGGTATGAACATTCAGTACTTC.

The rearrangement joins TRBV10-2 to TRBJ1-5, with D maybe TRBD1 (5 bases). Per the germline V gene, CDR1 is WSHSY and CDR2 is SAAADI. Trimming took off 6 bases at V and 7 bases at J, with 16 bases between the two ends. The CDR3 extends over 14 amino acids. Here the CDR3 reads CASRSSGVGQPQHF. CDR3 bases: TGCGCCAGCAGGTCCTCGGGGGTTGGACAGCCCCAGCATTTT.

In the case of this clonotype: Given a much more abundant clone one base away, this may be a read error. CDR3 residues: CASSFEASDTQNF. The CDR3 nucleotides are TGTGCCAGCAGTTTCGAGGCTTCGGATACGCAGAATTTT. The genes are TRBV28 and TRBJ2-3; D is undetermined. The length of the CDR3 is 13 residues. Germline V gives CDR1 MDHEN, CDR2 SYDVKM. Full variable domain (missing parts from reference TRBV28 and TRBJ2-3): DVKVTQSSRYLVKRTGEKVFLECVQDMDHENMFWYRQDPGLGLRLIYFSYDVKMKEKGDIPEGYSVSREKKERFSLILESASTNQTSMYLCASSFEASDTQNFGPGTRLTVL.

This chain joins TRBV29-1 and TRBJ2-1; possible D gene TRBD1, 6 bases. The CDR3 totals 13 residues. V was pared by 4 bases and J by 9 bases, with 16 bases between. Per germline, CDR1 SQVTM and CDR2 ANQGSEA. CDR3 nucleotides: TGCAGCGTTGCCCAGGGGTTAACGGCTGAGCAGTTCTTC. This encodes CSVAQGLTAEQFF.

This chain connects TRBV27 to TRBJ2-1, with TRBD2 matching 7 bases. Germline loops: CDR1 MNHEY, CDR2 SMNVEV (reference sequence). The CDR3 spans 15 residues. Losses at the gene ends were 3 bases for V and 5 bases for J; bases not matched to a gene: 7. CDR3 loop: CASSLGLAAHNEQFF. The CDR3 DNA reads TGTGCCAGCAGTTTGGGTCTAGCGGCCCACAATGAGCAGTTCTTC.

The CDR3 loop reads CASSSGGRHSYNEQFF. In nucleotides, the CDR3 is TGTGCCAGCAGCTCGGGGGGCCGCCACTCCTACAATGAGCAGTTCTTC. This rearrangement joins TRBV11-3 to TRBJ2-1, with a possible D match to TRBD2 (7 bases). V lost 4 bases and J 0 bases, leaving 13 bases between the germline ends. CDR3 length equals 16 residues. In germline, CDR1 is SGHNT, CDR2 YENEEA.

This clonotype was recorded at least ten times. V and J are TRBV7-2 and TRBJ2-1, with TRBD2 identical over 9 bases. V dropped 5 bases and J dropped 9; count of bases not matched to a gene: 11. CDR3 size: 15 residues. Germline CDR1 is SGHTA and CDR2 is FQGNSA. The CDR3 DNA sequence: TGTGCCAGCAGCCCGGGGGCAGCGGGAGGAAGTGAGCAGTTCTTC. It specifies CASSPGAAGGSEQFF.

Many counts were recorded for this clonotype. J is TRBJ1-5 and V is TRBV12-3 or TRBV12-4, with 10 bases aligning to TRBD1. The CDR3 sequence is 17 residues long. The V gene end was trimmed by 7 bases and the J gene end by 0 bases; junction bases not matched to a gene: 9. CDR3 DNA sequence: TGTGCCAGCACCACGACAGGGGGCATGGCTAGCAATCAGCCCCAGCATTTT. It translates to CASTTTGGMASNQPQHF.

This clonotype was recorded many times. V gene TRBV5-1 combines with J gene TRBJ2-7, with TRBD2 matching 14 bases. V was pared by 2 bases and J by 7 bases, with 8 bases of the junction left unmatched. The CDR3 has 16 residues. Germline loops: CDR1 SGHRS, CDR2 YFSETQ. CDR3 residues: CASSFTGLAGAEEQYF. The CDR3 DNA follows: TGCGCCAGCAGCTTCACGGGACTAGCGGGAGCTGAAGAGCAGTACTTC. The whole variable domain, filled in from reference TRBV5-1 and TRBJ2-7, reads KAGVTQTPRYLIKTRGQQVTLSCSPISGHRSVSWYQQTPGQGLQFLFEYFSETQRNKGNFPGRFSGRQFSNSRSEMNVSTLELGDSALYLCASSFTGLAGAEEQYFGPGTRLTVT.

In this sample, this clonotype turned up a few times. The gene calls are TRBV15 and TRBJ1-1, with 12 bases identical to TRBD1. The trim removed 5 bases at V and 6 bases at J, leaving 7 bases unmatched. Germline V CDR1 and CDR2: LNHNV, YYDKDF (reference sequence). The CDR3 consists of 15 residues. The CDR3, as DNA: TGTGCCACCAGCGGGGGGGACAGGGGGCTTTCTGAAGCTTTCTTT. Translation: CATSGGDRGLSEAFF.

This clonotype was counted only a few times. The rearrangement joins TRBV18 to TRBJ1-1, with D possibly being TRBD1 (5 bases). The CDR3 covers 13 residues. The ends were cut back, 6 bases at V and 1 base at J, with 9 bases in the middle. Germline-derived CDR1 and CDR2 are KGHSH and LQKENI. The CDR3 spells CASSSDKNTEAFF. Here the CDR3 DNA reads TGTGCCAGCTCCTCGGACAAGAACACTGAAGCTTTCTTT.

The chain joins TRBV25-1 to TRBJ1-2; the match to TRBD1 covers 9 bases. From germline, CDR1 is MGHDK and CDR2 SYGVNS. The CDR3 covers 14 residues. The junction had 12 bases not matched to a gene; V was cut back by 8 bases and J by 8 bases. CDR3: CASLGTGTIKGYTF. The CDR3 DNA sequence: TGTGCCAGCCTCGGGACAGGGACGATTAAGGGCTACACCTTC.

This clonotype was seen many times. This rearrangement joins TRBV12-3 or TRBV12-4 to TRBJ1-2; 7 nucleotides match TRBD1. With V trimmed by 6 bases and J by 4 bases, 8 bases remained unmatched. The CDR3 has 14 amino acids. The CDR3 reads CASSTRQGTYGYTF. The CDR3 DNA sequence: TGTGCCAGCAGCACGCGACAGGGAACCTATGGCTACACCTTC.

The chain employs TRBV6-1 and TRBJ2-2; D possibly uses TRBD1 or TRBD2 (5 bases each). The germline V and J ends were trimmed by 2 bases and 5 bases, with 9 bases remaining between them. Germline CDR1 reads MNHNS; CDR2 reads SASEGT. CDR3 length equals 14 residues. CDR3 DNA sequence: TGTGCCAGCAGTGAACAGGGAGTTACCGGGGAGCTGTTTTTT. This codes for CASSEQGVTGELFF.

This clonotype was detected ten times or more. The CDR3, as DNA: TGTGCCAGCAGCTCCGGACAGGAGGATGGCTACACCTTC. Translating it yields CASSSGQEDGYTF. V and J are TRBV7-9 and TRBJ1-2; TRBD1 matches 7 bases. CDR1 SEHNR and CDR2 FQNEAQ come from the germline V gene (reference sequence). After removal of 4 bases from V and 6 bases from J, the junction contained 5 bases not matched to a gene. The CDR3 is 13 amino acids. Filled out from reference TRBV7-9 and TRBJ1-2, the complete variable domain reads DTGVSQNPRHKITKRGQNVTFRCDPISEHNRLYWYRQTLGQGPEFLTYFQNEAQLEKSRLLSDRFSAERPKGSFSTLEIQRTEQGDSAMYLCASSSGQEDGYTFGSGTRLTVV.

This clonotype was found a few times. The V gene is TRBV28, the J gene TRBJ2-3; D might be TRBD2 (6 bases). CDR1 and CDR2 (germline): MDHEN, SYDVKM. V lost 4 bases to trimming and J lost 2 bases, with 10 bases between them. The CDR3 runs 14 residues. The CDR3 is CASSSGSHTDTQYF. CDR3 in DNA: TGTGCCAGCAGTTCCGGGAGTCACACAGATACGCAGTATTTT.

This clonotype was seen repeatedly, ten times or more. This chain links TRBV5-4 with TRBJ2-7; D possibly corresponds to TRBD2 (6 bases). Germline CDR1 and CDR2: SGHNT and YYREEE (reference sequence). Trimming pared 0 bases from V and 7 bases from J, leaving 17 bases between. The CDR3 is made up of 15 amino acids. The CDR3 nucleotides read TGTGCCAGCAGCTTGGACGGGACTTCTTTGAGGGAGCAGTACTTC. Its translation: CASSLDGTSLREQYF.

In nucleotides, the CDR3 is TGTGCCAGCAGCTTAGGAATCGGGAGTAACGACGAGCAGTACTTC. Translating gives CASSLGIGSNDEQYF. The genes are TRBV7-8 and TRBJ2-7, with D perhaps TRBD2 (6 bases). Trimming took off 1 base at V and 5 bases at J, with 15 bases between the two ends. In germline, CDR1 is SGHVS, CDR2 FQNEAQ. This CDR3 has 15 amino acids.

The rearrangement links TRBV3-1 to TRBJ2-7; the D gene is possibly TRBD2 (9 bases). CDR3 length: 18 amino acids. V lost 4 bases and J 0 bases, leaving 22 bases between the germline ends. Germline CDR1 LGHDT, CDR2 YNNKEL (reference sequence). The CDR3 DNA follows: TGTGCCAGCAGCCCACAGGGGGAGCGGGGGGAATACTCCTACGAGCAGTACTTC. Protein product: CASSPQGERGEYSYEQYF.

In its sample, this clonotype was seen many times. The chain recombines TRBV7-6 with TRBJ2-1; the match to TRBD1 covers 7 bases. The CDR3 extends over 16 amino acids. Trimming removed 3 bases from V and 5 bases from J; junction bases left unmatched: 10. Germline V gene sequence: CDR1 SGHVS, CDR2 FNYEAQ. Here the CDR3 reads CASSLVGTELDNEQFF. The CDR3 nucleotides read TGTGCCAGCAGCTTGGTCGGGACAGAATTGGACAATGAGCAGTTCTTC.

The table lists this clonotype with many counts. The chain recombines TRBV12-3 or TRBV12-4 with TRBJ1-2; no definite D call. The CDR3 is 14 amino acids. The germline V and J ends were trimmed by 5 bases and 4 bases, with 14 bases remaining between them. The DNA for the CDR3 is TGTGCCAGCAGTCCAACCAACAGTTTCTATGGCTACACCTTC. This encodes CASSPTNSFYGYTF.

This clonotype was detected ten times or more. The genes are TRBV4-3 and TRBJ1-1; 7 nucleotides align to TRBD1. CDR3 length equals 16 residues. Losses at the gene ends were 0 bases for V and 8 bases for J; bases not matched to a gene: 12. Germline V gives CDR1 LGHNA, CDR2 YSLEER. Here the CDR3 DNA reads TGCGCCAGCAGCCAAGACCCAGCTCCAAGGACAGGAGAAGCTTTCTTT. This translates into CASSQDPAPRTGEAFF.

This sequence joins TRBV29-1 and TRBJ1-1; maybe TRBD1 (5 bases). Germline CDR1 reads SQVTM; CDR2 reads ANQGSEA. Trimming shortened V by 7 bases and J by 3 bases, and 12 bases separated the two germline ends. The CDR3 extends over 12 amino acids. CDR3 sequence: CSARLGDTEAFF. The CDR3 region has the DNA TGCAGCGCCCGGTTGGGGGACACTGAAGCTTTCTTT.

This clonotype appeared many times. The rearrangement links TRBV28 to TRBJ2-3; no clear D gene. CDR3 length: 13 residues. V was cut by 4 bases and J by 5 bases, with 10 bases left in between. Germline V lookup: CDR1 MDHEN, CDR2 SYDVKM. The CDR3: CASSWRAGDTQYF. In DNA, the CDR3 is TGTGCCAGCAGTTGGCGTGCCGGAGATACGCAGTATTTT.

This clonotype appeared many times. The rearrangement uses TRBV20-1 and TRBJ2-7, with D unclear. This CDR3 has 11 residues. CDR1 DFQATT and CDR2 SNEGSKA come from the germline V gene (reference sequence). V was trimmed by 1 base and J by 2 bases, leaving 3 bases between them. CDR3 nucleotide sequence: TGCAGTGCTAGAGGGCCCTACGAGCAGTACTTC. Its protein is CSARGPYEQYF.

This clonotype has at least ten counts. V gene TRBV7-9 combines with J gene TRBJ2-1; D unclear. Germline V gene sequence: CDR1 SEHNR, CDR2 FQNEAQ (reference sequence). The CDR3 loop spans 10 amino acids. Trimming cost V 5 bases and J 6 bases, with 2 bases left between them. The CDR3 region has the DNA TGTGCCAGCAGCGTCAATGAGCAGTTCTTC. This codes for CASSVNEQFF. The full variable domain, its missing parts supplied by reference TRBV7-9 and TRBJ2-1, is DTGVSQNPRHKITKRGQNVTFRCDPISEHNRLYWYRQTLGQGPEFLTYFQNEAQLEKSRLLSDRFSAERPKGSFSTLEIQRTEQGDSAMYLCASSVNEQFFGPGTRLTVL.